The rows below give T cell receptor beta chains drawn from one sample of a study of beta chain features in type 1 diabetes. Assay: immunoSEQ multiplex PCR; the TCRdb copy retains only in-frame clones and omits some. The sample holds roughly 730,000 clones, around 15% seen once. Specimen: naive CD4+ T cells from blood. The receptors were sampled from a man younger than 35 with type 1 diabetes. Each CDR3 is given with its conserved first and last residue. D genes are given only for firm matches. Expanded clones get a size class; other rows say once, few or many, or leave the size out.

abundance: once; v_gene: TRBV25-1; j_gene: TRBJ2-6; d_gene: NA; CDR3nt: TGTGCCAGCAGCCGGGACCGCACCCCCTCTGGGGCCAACGTCCTGACTTTC; CDR3aa: CASSRDRTPSGANVLTF
abundance: few; v_gene: TRBV9; j_gene: TRBJ2-7; d_gene: NA; CDR3nt: TGTGCCAGCAGCGCCCATGACTGGGAGAGCTCCTACGAGCAGTACTTC; CDR3aa: CASSAHDWESSYEQYF
abundance: NA; v_gene: TRBV4-1; j_gene: TRBJ1-1; d_gene: NA; CDR3nt: TGCGCCAGCAGCCTTCACCGATACAATTCCCCTGGGGACACTGAAGCTTTCTTT; CDR3aa: CASSLHRYNSPGDTEAFF
abundance: NA; v_gene: TRBV6-5; j_gene: TRBJ2-1; d_gene: NA; CDR3nt: TGTGCCAGCACCCAGGGAGGAGAATCTCAGCAGTTCTTC; CDR3aa: CASTQGGESQQFF
abundance: few; v_gene: TRBV4-2; j_gene: TRBJ2-2; d_gene: NA; CDR3nt: TGTGCCAGCAGCCAAGAGTCGGCCGTGAACACCGGGGAGCTGTTTTTT; CDR3aa: CASSQESAVNTGELFF
abundance: NA; v_gene: TRBV2; j_gene: TRBJ1-2; d_gene: NA; CDR3nt: TGTGCCAGCAGTGAACAGGGTTACTATGGCTACACCTTC; CDR3aa: CASSEQGYYGYTF
abundance: few; v_gene: TRBV7-8; j_gene: TRBJ2-5; d_gene: NA; CDR3nt: TGTGCCAGCAGCCAGGGCACCCAAGAGACCCAGTACTTC; CDR3aa: CASSQGTQETQYF
abundance: few; v_gene: TRBV18; j_gene: TRBJ1-4; d_gene: NA; CDR3nt: TGTGCCAGCTCTCTCGGTCATAATGAAAAACTGTTTTTT; CDR3aa: CASSLGHNEKLFF
abundance: NA; v_gene: TRBV11-3; j_gene: TRBJ2-1; d_gene: NA; CDR3nt: TGTGCCAGCAGCTCACGGGCGACGGAGTACAATGAGCAGTTCTTC; CDR3aa: CASSSRATEYNEQFF
abundance: few; v_gene: TRBV5-1; j_gene: TRBJ1-1; d_gene: NA; CDR3nt: TGCGCCAGCAGTTCTGACACTGAAGCTTTCTTT; CDR3aa: CASSSDTEAFF
abundance: few; v_gene: TRBV6-5; j_gene: TRBJ2-1; d_gene: NA; CDR3nt: TGTGCCAGCAGTTCCAGCCGGCGGGGACCCTACAATGAGCAGTTCTTC; CDR3aa: CASSSSRRGPYNEQFF
abundance: NA; v_gene: TRBV7-2; j_gene: TRBJ2-2; d_gene: NA; CDR3nt: TGTGCCAGCAGCTTGGGGGCAGACAACACCGGGGAGCTGTTTTTT; CDR3aa: CASSLGADNTGELFF
abundance: NA; v_gene: TRBV4-1; j_gene: TRBJ1-5; d_gene: NA; CDR3nt: TGCGCCAGCAGCCCCTTAGGGGGAGGTAGCAATCAGCCCCAGCATTTT; CDR3aa: CASSPLGGGSNQPQHF
abundance: NA; v_gene: TRBV10-3; j_gene: TRBJ2-7; d_gene: TRBD1; CDR3nt: TGTGCCATCAGGGAGACAGGGTCCGGCGAGCAGTACTTC; CDR3aa: CAIRETGSGEQYF
abundance: NA; v_gene: TRBV5-4; j_gene: TRBJ2-3; d_gene: NA; CDR3nt: TGTGCCAGCACCCCCTTTGTAGCCAACACAGATACGCAGTATTTT; CDR3aa: CASTPFVANTDTQYF
abundance: NA; v_gene: TRBV2; j_gene: TRBJ1-1; d_gene: TRBD1; CDR3nt: TGTGCCAGCGGCGGACAGGGGAACACTGAAGCTTTCTTT; CDR3aa: CASGGQGNTEAFF
abundance: NA; v_gene: TRBV6-5; j_gene: TRBJ2-5; d_gene: NA; CDR3nt: TGTGCCAGCAGTTACTCGGGCGGCAACCATCTTGAGACCCAGTACTTC; CDR3aa: CASSYSGGNHLETQYF
abundance: few; v_gene: TRBV28; j_gene: TRBJ1-5; d_gene: TRBD1; CDR3nt: TGTGCCAGCAGTCGACCACAGGGGGCAGGCAATCAGCCCCAGCATTTT; CDR3aa: CASSRPQGAGNQPQHF
abundance: few; v_gene: TRBV6-1; j_gene: TRBJ2-3; d_gene: TRBD1; CDR3nt: TGTGCCATCAGTGGATCCGGGACAGGGTTAACAGATACGCAGTATTTT; CDR3aa: CAISGSGTGLTDTQYF
abundance: few; v_gene: TRBV7-9; j_gene: TRBJ2-7; d_gene: TRBD2; CDR3nt: TGTGCCAGCAGCCCCAGGTGGCTAGCGGGGGCCTACGAGCAGTACTTC; CDR3aa: CASSPRWLAGAYEQYF
abundance: few; v_gene: TRBV14; j_gene: TRBJ1-5; d_gene: NA; CDR3nt: TGTGCCAGCAGCGGGGGGGCCTATCAGCCCCAGCATTTT; CDR3aa: CASSGGAYQPQHF
abundance: few; v_gene: TRBV6-5; j_gene: TRBJ1-1; d_gene: NA; CDR3nt: TGTGCCAGCACCCCCTTGGGGGAGATGAACACTGAAGCTTTCTTT; CDR3aa: CASTPLGEMNTEAFF
abundance: NA; v_gene: TRBV13; j_gene: TRBJ1-2; d_gene: TRBD1; CDR3nt: TGTGCCAGCAGCCGGGGGACAGCCTATGGCTACACCTTC; CDR3aa: CASSRGTAYGYTF
abundance: few; v_gene: TRBV6-5; j_gene: TRBJ2-7; d_gene: TRBD1; CDR3nt: TGTGCCAGTTCTCACCGGGACAGGGGACACGAGCAGTACTTC; CDR3aa: CASSHRDRGHEQYF
abundance: few; v_gene: TRBV11-2; j_gene: TRBJ1-1; d_gene: NA; CDR3nt: TGTGCCAGCAGCTTATTTCCAGGGACGAACACTGAAGCTTTCTTT; CDR3aa: CASSLFPGTNTEAFF
abundance: few; v_gene: TRBV30; j_gene: TRBJ1-4; d_gene: NA; CDR3nt: TGTGCCTGCGGCCCCGGGGGGCAGGGGAATGAAAAACTGTTTTTT; CDR3aa: CACGPGGQGNEKLFF
abundance: few; v_gene: TRBV18; j_gene: TRBJ1-2; d_gene: NA; CDR3nt: TGTGCCAGCTCACCACCGGGGAACTATGGCTACACCTTC; CDR3aa: CASSPPGNYGYTF
abundance: NA; v_gene: TRBV5-1; j_gene: TRBJ2-5; d_gene: TRBD1; CDR3nt: TGCGCCAGCAGCCCCGGACAGGGGAGAGAGGAGACCCAGTACTTC; CDR3aa: CASSPGQGREETQYF
abundance: NA; v_gene: TRBV27; j_gene: TRBJ2-2; d_gene: NA; CDR3nt: TGTGCCAGCACCGGTTGGGAGACCGGGGAGCTGTTTTTT; CDR3aa: CASTGWETGELFF
abundance: NA; v_gene: TRBV5-8; j_gene: TRBJ2-5; d_gene: NA; CDR3nt: TGTGCCAGCAGCCCACAGGGATCTAGGGGAGAGACCCAGTACTTC; CDR3aa: CASSPQGSRGETQYF
abundance: NA; v_gene: TRBV6-1; j_gene: TRBJ1-3; d_gene: NA; CDR3nt: TGTGCCATCAGTGAGTCGGCAGGCCTCCACTCTGGAAACACCATATATTTT; CDR3aa: CAISESAGLHSGNTIYF
abundance: few; v_gene: TRBV28; j_gene: TRBJ2-3; d_gene: NA; CDR3nt: TGTGCCAGCAGTTTAGGGGGACTTAGCACAGATACGCAGTATTTT; CDR3aa: CASSLGGLSTDTQYF
abundance: NA; v_gene: TRBV5-1; j_gene: TRBJ1-4; d_gene: TRBD1; CDR3nt: TGCGCCAGCAGCTTATCCGGGACAGGGAATGAAAAACTGTTTTTT; CDR3aa: CASSLSGTGNEKLFF
abundance: few; v_gene: TRBV5-1; j_gene: TRBJ1-2; d_gene: NA; CDR3nt: TGCGCCAGCAGCCCGGAAGCTAACTATGGCTACACCTTC; CDR3aa: CASSPEANYGYTF
abundance: NA; v_gene: TRBV5-1; j_gene: TRBJ1-5; d_gene: NA; CDR3nt: TGCGCCAGCAGCTTGGACATCTTTAGCAATCAGCCCCAGCATTTT; CDR3aa: CASSLDIFSNQPQHF
abundance: NA; v_gene: TRBV11-1; j_gene: TRBJ1-6; d_gene: NA; CDR3nt: TGTGCCAGCAGCTTAGAACGTAATTCACCCCTCCACTTT; CDR3aa: CASSLERNSPLHF
abundance: NA; v_gene: TRBV5-1; j_gene: TRBJ1-2; d_gene: NA; CDR3nt: TGCGCCAGCAGCGCCACCGGGACTGGCAATGGCTACACCTTC; CDR3aa: CASSATGTGNGYTF
abundance: few; v_gene: TRBV13; j_gene: TRBJ1-2; d_gene: TRBD1; CDR3nt: TGTGCCAGCGATGGGACAGCAATCTTTAACTATGGCTACACCTTC; CDR3aa: CASDGTAIFNYGYTF
abundance: NA; v_gene: TRBV30; j_gene: TRBJ1-1; d_gene: TRBD1; CDR3nt: TGTGCCTCCTTCGGGACAGGGGGTGCTTTCTTT; CDR3aa: CASFGTGGAFF
abundance: NA; v_gene: TRBV7-2; j_gene: TRBJ2-3; d_gene: NA; CDR3nt: TGTGCCAGCAGCTTAAAGCGGCTAGCCACCAGCACAGATACGCAGTATTTT; CDR3aa: CASSLKRLATSTDTQYF
abundance: NA; v_gene: TRBV4-1; j_gene: TRBJ1-2; d_gene: NA; CDR3nt: TGCGCCAGCCGGGGTGGCTATGGCTACACCTTC; CDR3aa: CASRGGYGYTF
abundance: NA; v_gene: TRBV29-1; j_gene: TRBJ2-1; d_gene: TRBD1; CDR3nt: TGCAGCGTTGTTAGGGGGCTCAATGAGCAGTTCTTC; CDR3aa: CSVVRGLNEQFF
abundance: NA; v_gene: TRBV30; j_gene: TRBJ2-2; d_gene: NA; CDR3nt: TGTGCCTGGAGGCCCACAGGGCCCGGGGAGCTGTTTTTT; CDR3aa: CAWRPTGPGELFF
abundance: NA; v_gene: TRBV5-1; j_gene: TRBJ1-6; d_gene: TRBD1; CDR3nt: TGCGCCAGCAGCAGGACAGGGGGCGATAATTCACCCCTCCACTTT; CDR3aa: CASSRTGGDNSPLHF
abundance: few; v_gene: TRBV19; j_gene: TRBJ2-2; d_gene: NA; CDR3nt: TGTGCCAGTAGTCACCCCGGAGTATTTAGTGAGGACACCGGGGAGCTGTTTTTT; CDR3aa: CASSHPGVFSEDTGELFF
abundance: few; v_gene: TRBV10-3; j_gene: TRBJ2-2; d_gene: NA; CDR3nt: TGTGCCATCAGTGAGCCCGGGGATTGGACCGGGGAGCTGTTTTTT; CDR3aa: CAISEPGDWTGELFF
abundance: few; v_gene: TRBV27; j_gene: TRBJ2-1; d_gene: TRBD2; CDR3nt: TGTGCCAGCAGCCTAGCGGGGGGGACCGTCAATGAGCAGTTCTTC; CDR3aa: CASSLAGGTVNEQFF
abundance: NA; v_gene: TRBV29-1; j_gene: TRBJ1-3; d_gene: NA; CDR3nt: TGCAGCGTTGAAGGTAGCGCGGCTGGAAACACCATATATTTT; CDR3aa: CSVEGSAAGNTIYF
abundance: once; v_gene: TRBV5-4; j_gene: TRBJ1-2; d_gene: TRBD1; CDR3nt: TGTGCCAGCAGCTTGGACAGGGGAGGGGGAAGCTATGGCTACACCTTC; CDR3aa: CASSLDRGGGSYGYTF
abundance: few; v_gene: TRBV10-3; j_gene: TRBJ2-1; d_gene: NA; CDR3nt: TGTGCCATCAGTGTGGCAGAGAACAATGAGCAGTTCTTC; CDR3aa: CAISVAENNEQFF
abundance: few; v_gene: TRBV4-1; j_gene: TRBJ1-2; d_gene: NA; CDR3nt: TGCGCCAGCAGCTCCACAGGGACCTATGGCTACACCTTC; CDR3aa: CASSSTGTYGYTF
abundance: NA; v_gene: TRBV27; j_gene: TRBJ1-2; d_gene: NA; CDR3nt: TGTGCCAGCAGTTATGGTTCAGGCCTTGGCTACACCTTC; CDR3aa: CASSYGSGLGYTF
abundance: few; v_gene: TRBV30; j_gene: TRBJ1-2; d_gene: NA; CDR3nt: TGTGCCTGGAGTGCCGGGGGAAACTATGGCTACACCTTC; CDR3aa: CAWSAGGNYGYTF
abundance: NA; v_gene: TRBV15; j_gene: TRBJ1-5; d_gene: NA; CDR3nt: TGTGCCACCAGCAGTGCCGGTCAGCAACTATCAGGGGCCCAGCATTTT; CDR3aa: CATSSAGQQLSGAQHF
abundance: few; v_gene: TRBV7-2; j_gene: TRBJ1-5; d_gene: NA; CDR3nt: TGTGCCAGCAGCTTTATCGTAGGAAGCAATCAGCCCCAGCATTTT; CDR3aa: CASSFIVGSNQPQHF